The source of this T cell receptor beta chain is a study of blood T cell repertoires in COVID-19 (dated by TCRdb to 2019 to 2021). For context, the study as a whole: Samples covering the acute and convalescent phases of COVID-19 were provided by collaborators in the United States, Italy and Spain. Nearly every sample came with metadata listing a de-identified subject ID, COVID-19 status, age in years and sex. The prospective study material was composed of cDNA or gDNA derived from T cells, B-cell-depleted T cells, or PBMCs. Where available, HLA class I and class II types were taken from metadata supplied by the sample provider and were not determined by assay-based typing. The repertoires were released in a freely available public database meant as a resource for research on the immune response to SARS-CoV-2. Subjects who had been exposed to COVID-19, were actively infected with it, or had recovered from it provided the deeply sampled blood TCRbeta repertoires that made up the dataset. Samples came from the ongoing ImmuneRACE study (first 160 participants) plus 1,254 subjects from 6 global collaborators.

Broad study findings and their caveats: Clinical and demographic metadata were provided uncurated, with the amount varying by source and participant.

Each collaborating institution followed its own protocols to collect whole blood in K2EDTA tubes. For TCRbeta analysis, collaborators shipped samples as frozen whole blood, isolated PBMCs, or DNA extracted from either of those sample types. TCRbeta CDR3 regions were amplified from genomic DNA by means of the immunoSEQ Assay, a bias-controlled multiplex PCR. Per the authors' processing: Nucleated cell counts per sample were estimated from amplification of reference gene primers within the assay. To quantify the absolute abundance of each unique TCRbeta CDR3 rearrangement, sequence reads were collapsed and filtered. For each sample, productive Simpson clonality was calculated as the square root of Simpson's diversity index across productive rearrangements. Imported from immuneACCESS, the table was reduced by TCRdb to in-frame sequences with V and J called. These copies leave out some clones; in studies compared against another copy, an unresolved V gene accounts for under half, and the cause of the remainder is not known. From that table come the V and J calls and clone size; the DNA was used to work out D and trimming. For this sample the table gives 150,000 to 200,000 clones, of which 85% were detected only once. The ten largest clones capture around 3.2% of the sample.

CDR1 SNHLY and CDR2 FYNNEI are derived from the germline V gene. Including cysteine and phenylalanine, the CDR3 has 14 amino acids. The entry retains the CDR3 DNA only, 42 bases that are in frame from base 1. Germline trimming amounts to 4 bases on V and 2 bases on J, with 2 as the count of junction bases outside the gene matches. In regard to this clone: Its antigen target is currently unknown. No base-level quality is on record; no much larger clone is a single base apart.

Sequenced input: peripheral blood. The chain is encoded by TRBV2 joined to TRBJ2-5, and 9 junctional nucleotides match TRBD2. The source is a human donor with acute or convalescent COVID-19. The donor label of this sample is uncertain. The CDR3 region: CASSATSGQETQYF. The DNA is as follows: TGTGCCAGCAGTGCGACTAGCGGACAAGAGACCCAGTACTTC.